The rows below give T cell receptor beta chains drawn from one sample of a study of T cells expressing NK-cell markers. TCRdb reanalyzed the 5' RACE reads, giving one entry per CDR3 protein sequence and no DNA. The sample has some 600,000 distinct CDR3 sequences, and its top ten clones hold around 3.3%. The sequenced material came from blood T cells: a sorted CD56 or NKG2C T cell subset, CD4+ or CD8+ T cells, or bulk PBMC T cells (not recorded which). The source is a man between 18 and 29 years old in good health. Each CDR3 is given with its conserved first and last residue.

j_gene,v_gene,CDR3aa
TRBJ2-3,TRBV5-1,CASSLMIQGPDTQYF
TRBJ2-1,TRBV29-1,CSVEVRGRGFF
TRBJ2-1,TRBV6-2/TRBV6-3,CASSRDLNNEQFF
TRBJ2-2,TRBV19,CASSSSTGYHLAGELFF
TRBJ1-1,TRBV5-1,CASVEGAGGGFTEAFF
TRBJ2-2,TRBV29-1,CSVSERDIYAGELFF
TRBJ1-2,TRBV20-1,CSAETPNYGYTF
TRBJ2-7,TRBV29-1,CSVGFQGADEQYF
TRBJ1-1,TRBV7-6,CASRSSGATTEAFF
TRBJ1-5,TRBV5-1,CASSSGTGGNQPQHF
TRBJ2-1,TRBV12-3/TRBV12-4,CASSLTTSLGYNEQFF
TRBJ2-1,TRBV5-1,CASSLYGQRTAVGYNEQFF
TRBJ2-3,TRBV12-3/TRBV12-4,CASSPPSGFTDTQYF
TRBJ2-7,TRBV6-5,CASSYGQGPGGEQYF
TRBJ2-3,TRBV12-3/TRBV12-4,CASSALAGYGSDTQYF
TRBJ2-3,TRBV7-2,CASSLGGGLAPGPQYF
TRBJ2-2,TRBV9,CASSVLAGGPPGELFF
TRBJ2-5,TRBV18,CASSPRDRTETQYF
TRBJ2-1,TRBV18,CASSAQYEQFF
TRBJ2-7,TRBV29-1,CSVQGPYEQYF
TRBJ2-3,TRBV29-1,CSVSGTSGWTDTQYF
TRBJ2-3,TRBV10-3,CATFRSSGTSTDTQYF
TRBJ2-1,TRBV3-1,CASSPSGKVIESYSTSYNEQFF
TRBJ1-5,TRBV2,CASSSGTGRWAQPQHF
TRBJ1-5,TRBV12-3/TRBV12-4,CASSSRQDSNQPQHF
TRBJ2-2,TRBV5-1,CASSLEIRAIGELFF
TRBJ2-5,TRBV6-5,CASSYSSLVRETQYF
TRBJ2-2,TRBV29-1,CSAVGTEANTGELFF
TRBJ2-5,TRBV20-1,CSATQEGAQETQYF
TRBJ2-2,TRBV7-3,CASSPAGAGAVPGELFF
TRBJ2-3,TRBV4-2,CASSQRGSTDTQYF
TRBJ1-2,TRBV7-2,CASSLEQGIGYGYTF
TRBJ2-3,TRBV12-3/TRBV12-4,CASGSSVSTDTQYF
TRBJ2-5,TRBV5-1,CASSSSGTAAETQYF